This T cell receptor beta chain was sequenced during a study of blood T cells in healthy people across ages. Study details: About one barcoded beta molecule per two T cells came from capture by template switching. General study findings and limits: With age, beta diversity per million T cells declined roughly linearly, significantly by 40.

Isolation of PBMCs gave at least 6 million cells per sample. The use of a sample-barcoded 5' primer and a J-beta primer mix characterized a second PCR of about 7 to 12 cycles. TCRdb ran MiXCR on the 5' RACE reads and lists one entry per CDR3 protein. This table has about 780,000 distinct CDR3 sequences, more than 35% appearing once. Worth noting for this clonotype: Its target is unknown.

Germline V gives CDR1 SGHDN, CDR2 FVKESK. The CDR3 consists of 15 residues. Trimming left V 1 base short and J 0 bases short, with 4 bases between. The specimen sequenced was blood. The chain links TRBV14 to TRBJ2-6; D is unclear. This clonotype originated in a man older than 75 in good health. The CDR3 sequence is CASSQGYSGANVLTF. The CDR3 region has the DNA TGTGCCAGCAGCCAAGGGTACTCTGGGGCCAACGTCCTGACTTTC. The full variable domain, rest sourced from reference TRBV14 and TRBJ2-6, is EAGVTQFPSHSVIEKGQTVTLRCDPISGHDNLYWYRRVMGKEIKFLLHFVKESKQDESGMPNNRFLAERTGGTYSTLKVQPAELEDSGVYFCASSQGYSGANVLTFGAGSRLTVL.